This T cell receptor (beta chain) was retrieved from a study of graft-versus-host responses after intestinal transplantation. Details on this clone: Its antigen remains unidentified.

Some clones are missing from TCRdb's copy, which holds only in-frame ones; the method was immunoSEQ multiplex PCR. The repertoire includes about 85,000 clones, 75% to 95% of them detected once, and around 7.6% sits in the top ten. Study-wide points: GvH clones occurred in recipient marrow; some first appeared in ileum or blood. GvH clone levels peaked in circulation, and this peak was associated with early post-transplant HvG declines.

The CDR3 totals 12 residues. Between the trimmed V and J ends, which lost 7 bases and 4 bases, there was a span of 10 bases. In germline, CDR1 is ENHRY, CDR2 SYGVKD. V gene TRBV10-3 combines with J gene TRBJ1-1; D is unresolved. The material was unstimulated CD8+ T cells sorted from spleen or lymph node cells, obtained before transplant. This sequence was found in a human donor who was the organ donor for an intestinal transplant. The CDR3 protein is CAITAGRTEAFF. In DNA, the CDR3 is TGTGCCATCACCGCGGGTCGCACTGAAGCTTTCTTT.